This TCR beta chain was found in a study of regulatory T cells in long-lasting Graves disease. Broader study findings: Sharing of public clonotypes was greater in persistent patients (around 3,000) than in new patients (about 970). Persistent cases of Graves' showed reduced TCR diversity relative to newly diagnosed patients. Examination was confined to peripheral blood, excluding thyroid tissue.

Germline V gives CDR1 SEHNR, CDR2 FQNEAQ (reference sequence). The CDR3 sequence is 15 residues long. V was clipped by 5 bases and J by 6 bases; unmatched bases: 12. Time point specified: persistent/refractory GD, antithyroid drugs over 5 years with positive TRAb. Researchers made the TCR library from RNA that was extracted from PBMCs. Relying on iRepertoire HTBI primers and Arm-PCR of CDR3 regions, the team built TCR beta libraries. Authors' data handling: Identification across samples found approximately 60 TRBV and some 13 TRBJ segments. TCRdb itself ran the multiplex PCR reads through MiXCR, one entry per CDR3 protein. The V and J calls and clone size come from TCRdb's table, not from the authors' own analysis. Of some 300,000 distinct CDR3 sequences listed, around 23% are singletons. Concerning this clonotype itself: The antigen remains undetermined.

The receptor was isolated from a female donor with Graves disease. The rearrangement links TRBV7-9 to TRBJ1-2; 7 bases align to TRBD1. Sample: peripheral blood mononuclear cells (PBMCs), taken when the disease was refractory, from a patient treated with antithyroid drugs. DNA of the CDR3: TGTGCCAGCAGCCTACCGGGGACAGAGGCGAATGGCTACACCTTC. This translates into CASSLPGTEANGYTF.